Detailed here is one T cell receptor beta chain. Extraction and reverse transcription of RNA yielded cDNA as the sequencing template. This table comes from immunoSEQ multiplex PCR, and its TCRdb copy is limited to in-frame clones, with some not included. The sample lists approximately 180,000 clones, 67% occurring once. The CDR3 runs 13 residues. Between the trimmed V and J ends, which lost 2 bases and 3 bases, there was a span of 7 bases. Germline CDR1 MNHEY, CDR2 SVGAGI. This sample was taken from a study of CD8+ T cells in alopecia areata. This clonotype was obtained from a human donor with alopecia areata. The chain couples TRBV6-5 to TRBJ1-2; D is unresolved. Sample: CD8+ T cells sorted from blood, taken at week 0. In nucleotides, the CDR3 is TGTGCCAGCAGTTACGAGGCGGACTATGGCTACACCTTC. It is translated as CASSYEADYGYTF.